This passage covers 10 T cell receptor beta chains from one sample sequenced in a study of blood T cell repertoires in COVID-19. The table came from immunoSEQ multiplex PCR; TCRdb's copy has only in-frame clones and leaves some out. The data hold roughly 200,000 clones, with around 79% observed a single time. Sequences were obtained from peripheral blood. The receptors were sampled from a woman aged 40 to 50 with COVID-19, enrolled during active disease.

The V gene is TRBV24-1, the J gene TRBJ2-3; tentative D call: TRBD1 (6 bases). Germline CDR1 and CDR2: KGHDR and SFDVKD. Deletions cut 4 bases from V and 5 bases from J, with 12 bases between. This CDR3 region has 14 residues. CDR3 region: CATSDRDKLDTQYF. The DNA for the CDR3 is TGTGCCACCAGTGACCGGGACAAATTAGATACGCAGTATTTT.

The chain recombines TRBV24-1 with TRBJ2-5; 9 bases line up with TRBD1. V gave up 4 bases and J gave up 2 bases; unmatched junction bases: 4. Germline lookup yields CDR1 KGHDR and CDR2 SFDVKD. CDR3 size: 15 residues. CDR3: CATSDPGTGQETQYF. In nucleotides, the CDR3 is TGTGCCACCAGTGACCCCGGGACAGGGCAAGAGACCCAGTACTTC.

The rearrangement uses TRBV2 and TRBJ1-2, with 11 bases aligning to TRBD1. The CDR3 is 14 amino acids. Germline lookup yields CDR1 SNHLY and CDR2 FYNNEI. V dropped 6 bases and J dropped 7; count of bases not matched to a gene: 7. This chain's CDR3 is CASRYTGQGGGYTF. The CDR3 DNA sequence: TGTGCCAGCAGATACACGGGACAGGGGGGTGGCTACACCTTC. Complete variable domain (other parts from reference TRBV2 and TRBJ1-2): EPEVTQTPSHQVTQMGQEVILRCVPISNHLYFYWYRQILGQKVEFLVSFYNNEISEKSEIFDDQFSVERPDGSNFTLKIRSTKLEDSAMYFCASRYTGQGGGYTFGSGTRLTVV.

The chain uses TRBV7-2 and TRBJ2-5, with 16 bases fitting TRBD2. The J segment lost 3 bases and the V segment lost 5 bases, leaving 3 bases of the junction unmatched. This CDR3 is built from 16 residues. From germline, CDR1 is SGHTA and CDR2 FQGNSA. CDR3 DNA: TGTGCCAGCAGCATGGGACTAGCGGGGGGGAAAGAGACCCAGTACTTC. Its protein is CASSMGLAGGKETQYF.

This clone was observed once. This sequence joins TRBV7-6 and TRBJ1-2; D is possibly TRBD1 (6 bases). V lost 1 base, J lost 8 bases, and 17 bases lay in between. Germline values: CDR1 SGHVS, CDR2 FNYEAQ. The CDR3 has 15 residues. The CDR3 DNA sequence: TGTGCCAGCAGCTTAGACCCCGGGGGGGCGGAAGGCTACACCTTC. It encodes CASSLDPGGAEGYTF.

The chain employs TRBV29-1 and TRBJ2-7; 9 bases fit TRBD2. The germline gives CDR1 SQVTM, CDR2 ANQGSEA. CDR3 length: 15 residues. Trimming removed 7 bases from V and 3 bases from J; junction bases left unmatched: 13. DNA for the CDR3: TGCAGCGACAACGGACGGGAACTAGCGGGCTACGAGCAGTACTTC. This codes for CSDNGRELAGYEQYF.

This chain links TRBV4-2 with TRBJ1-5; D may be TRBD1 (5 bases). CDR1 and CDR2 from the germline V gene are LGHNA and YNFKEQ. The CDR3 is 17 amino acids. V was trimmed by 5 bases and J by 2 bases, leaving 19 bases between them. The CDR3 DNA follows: TGTGCCAGCAGCAACCTCCGGGTCAGGGTTGGCAATCAGCCCCAGCATTTT. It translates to CASSNLRVRVGNQPQHF.

CDR3: CASSFNPTADNEQFF. The CDR3 region has the DNA TGCGCCAGCAGCTTTAACCCTACTGCGGACAATGAGCAGTTCTTC. V gene TRBV5-1 combines with J gene TRBJ2-1; D gene unclear. The CDR3 contains 15 residues. The V end was cut by 2 bases, the J end by 5 bases, with 14 bases between. CDR1 and CDR2 (germline): SGHRS, YFSETQ.

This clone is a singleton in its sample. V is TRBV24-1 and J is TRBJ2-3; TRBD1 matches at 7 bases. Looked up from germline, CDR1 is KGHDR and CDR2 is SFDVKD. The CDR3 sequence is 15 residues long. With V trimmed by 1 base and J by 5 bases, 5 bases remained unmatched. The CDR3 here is CATSDFGQGEDTQYF. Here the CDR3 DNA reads TGTGCCACCAGTGATTTTGGGCAGGGGGAAGATACGCAGTATTTT.

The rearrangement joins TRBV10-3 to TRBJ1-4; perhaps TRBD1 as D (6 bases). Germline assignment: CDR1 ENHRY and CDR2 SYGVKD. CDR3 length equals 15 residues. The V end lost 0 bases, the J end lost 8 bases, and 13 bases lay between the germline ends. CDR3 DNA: TGTGCCATCAGTGAGTCTGGGGGCGCGGAAGAAAAACTGTTTTTT. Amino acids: CAISESGGAEEKLFF.